Below are 26 T cell receptor beta chains sequenced from a single sample in a study of OX40 agonist ivuxolimab in advanced cancers. Sequenced by immunoSEQ multiplex PCR; TCRdb stores in-frame clones only, minus some. The sample includes fewer than 95,000 clones, approximately 90% seen only once; the top ten take nearly 7.5%. This material consisted of CD4+ or CD8+ T cells sorted from blood, taken in a trial of the OX40 agonist ivuxolimab. These receptors were collected from an adult with an advanced solid tumor such as melanoma, head and neck, liver or kidney cancer.

The CDR3 loop is CASSQPTAGLTEAFF. The CDR3 DNA reads TGCGCCAGCAGCCAACCAACCGCAGGGCTGACTGAAGCTTTCTTT. The chain links TRBV4-1 to TRBJ1-1, with a possible D match to TRBD1 (5 bases). The CDR3 totals 15 residues. Between the trimmed V and J ends, which lost 2 bases and 5 bases, there was a span of 15 bases. Per germline, CDR1 MGHRA and CDR2 YSYEKL.

The chain uses TRBV5-4 and TRBJ2-1; perhaps TRBD2 as D (6 bases). Germline CDR1 reads SGHNT; CDR2 reads YYREEE (reference sequence). Between the trimmed V and J ends, which lost 0 bases and 3 bases, there was a span of 10 bases. There are 15 residues in the CDR3. CDR3 nucleotides: TGTGCCAGCAGCTTGGGACTAGACCTCTACAATGAGCAGTTCTTC. Amino acid sequence: CASSLGLDLYNEQFF.

The rearrangement uses TRBV10-1 and TRBJ2-1, with D possibly being TRBD2 (5 bases). V gave up 6 bases and J gave up 0 bases, with 15 bases separating them. Looked up from germline, CDR1 is WNHNN and CDR2 is SYGVQD (reference sequence). This CDR3 has 16 amino acids. For the CDR3, the DNA is TGCGCCAGCAGCGGCTCAGAGGGAAGCTCCTACAATGAGCAGTTCTTC. Amino acids: CASSGSEGSSYNEQFF.

V gene TRBV6-6 combines with J gene TRBJ1-1; D remains unclear. The CDR3 loop spans 13 amino acids. Trimming removed 3 bases at V and 1 base at J, with 6 bases between. The V gene's germline CDR1 is MNHNY and CDR2 SVGAGI (reference sequence). The CDR3: CASSYLENTEAFF. As DNA, the CDR3 is TGTGCCAGCAGTTATCTAGAGAACACTGAAGCTTTCTTT.

This chain uses TRBV5-5 with TRBJ2-2, with D possibly matching TRBD2 (5 bases). CDR1 is SGHKS, CDR2 YYEKEE, per germline (reference sequence). The CDR3 loop spans 13 amino acids. V was pared by 5 bases and J by 7 bases, with 12 bases between. CDR3 sequence: CASSTSQIGELFF. CDR3 DNA sequence: TGTGCCAGCAGTACTAGTCAGATCGGGGAGCTGTTTTTT.

The V and J genes are TRBV27 and TRBJ2-1, with 12 bases aligning to TRBD2. Unmatched junction bases numbered 5, after V lost 5 bases and J lost 3 bases. The CDR3 extends over 16 amino acids. The germline V gene encodes CDR1 MNHEY and CDR2 SMNVEV (reference sequence). The CDR3 region is CASSGGLAGNYNEQFF. The CDR3 DNA is TGTGCCAGCAGTGGAGGACTAGCGGGAAACTACAATGAGCAGTTCTTC.

This sequence joins TRBV4-1 and TRBJ2-4; D possibly corresponds to TRBD2 (6 bases). Trimming took 0 bases from V and 7 from J, leaving 31 bases between them. The V gene's germline CDR1 is MGHRA and CDR2 YSYEKL. The CDR3 has 21 residues. CDR3 sequence (DNA): TGCGCCAGCAGCCAAGAGACCGGCCTGCGGGTAGCGGACCGTCTGCGTAACATTCAGTACTTC. Amino acids: CASSQETGLRVADRLRNIQYF.

The sample holds one count of this clone. This sequence joins TRBV29-1 and TRBJ1-4; D gene unclear. The CDR3 spans 8 residues. V was pared by 2 bases and J by 11 bases, with 0 bases between. Germline V gives CDR1 SQVTM, CDR2 ANQGSEA. The CDR3 loop is CSVEKLFF. The DNA for the CDR3 is TGCAGCGTTGAAAAACTGTTTTTT. Based on the CDR3 plus reference TRBV29-1 and TRBJ1-4, the full variable domain is SAVISQKPSRDICQRGTSLTIQCQVDSQVTMMFWYRQQPGQSLTLIATANQGSEATYESGFVIDKFPISRPNLTFSTLTVSNMSPEDSSIYLCSVEKLFFGSGTQLSVL.

This clone appeared a single time. The J gene is TRBJ2-7, the V gene TRBV5-4; 9 nucleotides agree with TRBD2. The CDR3 extends over 18 amino acids. In germline, CDR1 is SGHNT, CDR2 YYREEE (reference sequence). Unmatched junction bases numbered 11, after V lost 1 base and J lost 0 bases. The chain's CDR3 is CASSLFEVAGDLSYEQYF. CDR3 sequence (DNA): TGTGCCAGCAGCTTGTTCGAAGTAGCGGGAGACCTCTCCTACGAGCAGTACTTC.

The chain combines TRBV28 with TRBJ1-4, with a weak D call TRBD1 (6 bases). CDR3 length equals 13 residues. The germline gives CDR1 MDHEN, CDR2 SYDVKM. V was cut by 2 bases and J by 8 bases, with 9 bases left in between. The CDR3 protein is CASSLGGGEKLFF. CDR3 DNA sequence: TGTGCCAGCAGTTTAGGTGGGGGCGAAAAACTGTTTTTT. The whole variable domain, filled in from reference TRBV28 and TRBJ1-4, reads DVKVTQSSRYLVKRTGEKVFLECVQDMDHENMFWYRQDPGLGLRLIYFSYDVKMKEKGDIPEGYSVSREKKERFSLILESASTNQTSMYLCASSLGGGEKLFFGSGTQLSVL.

V usage is TRBV7-3 and J usage is TRBJ2-1; 14 nucleotides line up with TRBD2. Losses at the gene ends were 2 bases for V and 5 bases for J; bases not matched to a gene: 2. This CDR3 spans 16 amino acids. The germline CDR1 and CDR2 sequences are SGHTA and FQGTGA. CDR3 region: CASSLGTSGSNNEQFF. The CDR3, as DNA: TGTGCCAGCAGCTTAGGGACTAGCGGGAGCAACAATGAGCAGTTCTTC.

This clone was recorded only once. The genes are TRBV27 and TRBJ2-1; D possibly matches TRBD1 or TRBD2 (5 bases each). With 3 bases removed from V and 0 bases from J, the gap between germline ends came to 15 bases. The CDR3 runs 17 residues. The germline V gene has CDR1 MNHEY and CDR2 SMNVEV (reference sequence). The CDR3 DNA sequence: TGTGCCAGCAGTTTGGTACGGTGGGGGAGCTCCTACAATGAGCAGTTCTTC. This translates into CASSLVRWGSSYNEQFF.

This clone was observed a single time. The V call is TRBV5-4, the J call TRBJ2-5; D is unresolved. The germline V and J ends were trimmed by 3 bases and 1 base, with 1 base remaining between them. CDR3 size: 11 residues. Germline CDR1 is SGHNT and CDR2 is YYREEE (reference sequence). CDR3 nucleotides: TGTGCCAGCAGCTCCCAAGAGACCCAGTACTTC. Translation: CASSSQETQYF.

J is TRBJ2-7 and V is TRBV7-2, with a weak D call TRBD2 (5 bases). CDR3 length equals 16 residues. V lost 5 bases, J lost 2 bases, and 19 bases lay in between. The germline gives CDR1 SGHTA, CDR2 FQGNSA. The chain's CDR3 is CASSQLGGLSTYEQYF. The CDR3 DNA sequence: TGTGCCAGCAGCCAATTGGGCGGGCTGTCAACCTACGAGCAGTACTTC.

The chain has TRBV27 and TRBJ1-5; D gene uncertain. Germline CDR1 is MNHEY and CDR2 is SMNVEV (reference sequence). The V and J ends lost 8 bases and 2 bases respectively, with 10 bases between them. The CDR3 extends over 13 amino acids. The CDR3 sequence is CASGPRGNQPQHF. For the CDR3, the DNA is TGTGCCAGCGGACCACGAGGCAATCAGCCCCAGCATTTT.

This chain joins TRBV18 and TRBJ2-6, with D unresolved. This CDR3 region has 17 residues. Trimming took 6 bases from V and 0 from J, leaving 15 bases between them. Germline values: CDR1 KGHSH, CDR2 LQKENI. CDR3 nucleotides: TGTGCCAGCTCCTCAGGTACACCTTCCTCTGGGGCCAACGTCCTGACTTTC. Its translation is CASSSGTPSSGANVLTF.

The chain combines TRBV7-8 with TRBJ2-4; D is possibly TRBD1 (6 bases). Germline CDR1 and CDR2: SGHVS and FQNEAQ. The CDR3 runs 16 residues. V was pared by 4 bases and J by 0 bases, with 13 bases between. In DNA form, the CDR3 reads TGTGCCAGCAGCTCCGACAGGATCCTAGCCAAAAACATTCAGTACTTC. Residues: CASSSDRILAKNIQYF.

This clone was seen once. The chain links TRBV7-2 to TRBJ2-3; D ambiguous. The V gene's germline CDR1 is SGHTA and CDR2 FQGNSA. The CDR3 loop spans 14 amino acids. V was pared by 1 base and J by 4 bases, with 9 bases between. This CDR3 is CASSLDFGADTQYF. The DNA of the CDR3 is TGTGCCAGCAGCTTAGATTTTGGCGCAGATACGCAGTATTTT.

The V gene is TRBV19, the J gene TRBJ2-2; TRBD2 aligns across 9 bases. Germline loops: CDR1 LNHDA, CDR2 SQIVND (reference sequence). The CDR3 spans 18 residues. Germline trimming cut 5 bases from V and 5 bases from J; bases unmatched to any gene: 15. The CDR3 region has the DNA TGTGCCAGTAGTCCTCCCCGACTAGCGGACGGAGGGACCGGGGAGCTGTTTTTT. This gives the protein CASSPPRLADGGTGELFF.

The count of this clone is one. The V call is TRBV6-5, the J call TRBJ2-7; 13 nucleotides align to TRBD2. CDR1 and CDR2 (germline): MNHEY, SVGAGI. This CDR3 is built from 14 residues. Losses at the gene ends were 7 bases for V and 6 bases for J; bases not matched to a gene: 6. The CDR3, as DNA: TGTGCCAGCACCCCGACTAGCGGGAGGTCCGAGCAGTACTTC. Translation: CASTPTSGRSEQYF.

The chain couples TRBV5-5 to TRBJ2-7; D is unresolved. Germline V CDR1 and CDR2: SGHKS, YYEKEE (reference sequence). Trimming cost V 1 base and J 3 bases, with 8 bases left between them. The CDR3 sequence is 13 residues long. As DNA, the CDR3 is TGTGCCAGCAGCTTGATGGGGTTCTACGAGCAGTACTTC. Amino acid sequence: CASSLMGFYEQYF.

The V and J genes are TRBV6-1 and TRBJ2-3, with TRBD2 matching over 10 bases. With 7 bases clipped from V and 0 bases from J, the junction kept 4 bases outside the gene matches. CDR1 is MNHNS and CDR2 is SASEGT in the germline V gene. The CDR3 length is 15 residues. As DNA, the CDR3 is TGTGCCAGCACCCCGACTAGCGGGAGCACAGATACGCAGTATTTT. This encodes CASTPTSGSTDTQYF.

The V call is TRBV6-1, the J call TRBJ1-4, with D possibly matching TRBD1 (5 bases). CDR1 and CDR2 (germline): MNHNS, SASEGT. There are 15 residues in the CDR3. The V end was cut by 4 bases, the J end by 3 bases, with 12 bases between. The CDR3 DNA reads as TGTGCCAGCAGTGCAACGGGGACCCCTAATGAAAAACTGTTTTTT. Amino acid sequence: CASSATGTPNEKLFF.

As regards this clone: Germline and junction disagree at one end, which may indicate a read error. The genes are TRBV6-6 and TRBJ2-7, with 7 nucleotides matching TRBD2. Germline CDR1 MNHNY, CDR2 SVGAGI (reference sequence). The CDR3 has 14 amino acids. This CDR3 is CAGSYKRDYYEQYF. Here the CDR3 DNA reads TGTGCCGGCAGTTACAAACGGGACTACTACGAGCAGTACTTC.

This sequence joins TRBV15 and TRBJ2-5; D is possibly TRBD2 (7 bases). The J call may be in error: the DNA end matches TRBJ2-7 better. The CDR3 consists of 16 residues. Germline CDR1 reads LNHNV; CDR2 reads YYDKDF (reference sequence). CDR3 in DNA: TGTGCCACCAGCAGAGATTGGGGGGGCAGTCTTTACGAGCAGTACTTC. Its translation: CATSRDWGGSLYEQYF.

V is TRBV18 and J is TRBJ2-7; tentatively, D is TRBD2 (6 bases). CDR3 length: 15 residues. Trimming took off 3 bases at V and 4 bases at J, with 16 bases between the two ends. Germline CDR1 reads KGHSH; CDR2 reads LQKENI. Written as DNA, the CDR3 is TGTGCCAGCTCACCCCCCTGGGGGGATAAGTACGAGCAGTACTTC. Translated, it gives CASSPPWGDKYEQYF.